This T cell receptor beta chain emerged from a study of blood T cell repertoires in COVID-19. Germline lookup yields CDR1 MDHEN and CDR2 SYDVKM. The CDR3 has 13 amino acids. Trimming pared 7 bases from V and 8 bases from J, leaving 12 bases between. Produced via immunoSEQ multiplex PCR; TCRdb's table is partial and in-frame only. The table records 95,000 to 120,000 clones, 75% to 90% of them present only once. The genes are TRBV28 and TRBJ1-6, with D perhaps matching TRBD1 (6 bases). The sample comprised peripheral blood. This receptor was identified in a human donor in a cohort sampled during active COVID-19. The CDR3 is CASTLTGYSPLHF. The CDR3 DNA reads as TGTGCCAGCACCCTAACAGGGTATTCACCCCTCCACTTT.